This record looks at one T cell receptor (beta chain) sequence and its context. These data originate in a study of blood T cell repertoires in COVID-19. Background on the study: T cells, B-cell-depleted T cells, or PBMCs provided the cDNA or gDNA that served as material.

V lost 1 base and J 3 bases, leaving 7 bases between the germline ends. Germline V gene sequence: CDR1 MGHRA, CDR2 YSYEKL. The CDR3 totals 14 residues. Sequencing used immunoSEQ multiplex PCR; TCRdb keeps in-frame clones, though not all of them. The profile shows some 59,000 clones, roughly 90% of them singletons. Sequencing was performed on peripheral blood. This receptor was identified in a man aged 45-65 years with acute or convalescent COVID-19. The chain combines TRBV4-1 with TRBJ1-5; D unclear. For the CDR3, the DNA is TGCGCCAGCAGCCAAGCCGGTGCCAATCAGCCCCAGCATTTT. This encodes CASSQAGANQPQHF.